The entry that follows covers one T cell receptor (beta chain) sequence. Germline V gives CDR1 SGHDT, CDR2 YYEEEE. The CDR3 consists of 19 residues. These data are taken from a study of blood T cell repertoires in COVID-19. Study background: Donors in the United States, Italy and Spain gave samples during acute or convalescent COVID-19. T cells, B-cell-depleted T cells, or PBMCs supplied cDNA or gDNA.

The table came from immunoSEQ multiplex PCR; TCRdb's copy has only in-frame clones and leaves some out. The table has around 270,000 clones, around 81% seen once. This sequence originates from a person between 65 and 80 years old with COVID-19, enrolled during active disease. This rearrangement joins TRBV5-6 to TRBJ1-5; 11 positions agree with TRBD1. The DNA end favors TRBJ2-3, so the J call may be wrong. Sample: peripheral blood. The CDR3 sequence: CASSLTGTGGIISNQPQYF. The CDR3 bases are TGTGCCAGCAGCTTAACCGGGACAGGGGGAATAATTAGCAATCAGCCCCAGTATTTT.